The 29 T cell receptor beta chains in this list originate from one sample, sequenced in a study of T cell repertoires in cytomegalovirus infection. Their cognate antigens are unknown. TCRdb fed the reads into MiXCR, producing one record per CDR3 protein. The sample includes a few hundred thousand distinct CDR3 sequences, roughly 42% seen only once; the top ten take 48%. Material: cultured PBMCs, obtained from culture after CMV antigen stimulation. These receptors all stem from a human donor in good health (CMV status not recorded). Some clones in this sample may be carry-over from other donors' samples.

This clonotype showed up many times. This chain uses TRBV7-2 with TRBJ1-5, with unresolved D. Germline assignment: CDR1 SGHTA and CDR2 FQGNSA. This CDR3 has 13 residues. Trimming removed 5 bases from V and 5 bases from J, with 10 bases in between. The CDR3 region has the DNA TGTGCCAGCAGCCCAACGCGGGATCAGCCCCAGCATTTT. It translates to CASSPTRDQPQHF.

J is TRBJ2-7 and V is TRBV4-3, with 7 bases fitting TRBD2. The CDR3 runs to 15 residues. V was pared by 0 bases and J by 3 bases, with 5 bases of the junction left unmatched. The germline V gene encodes CDR1 LGHNA and CDR2 YSLEER. For the CDR3, the DNA is TGCGCCAGCAGCCAAGAACTAGCGAACTACTACGAGCAGTACTTC. As protein: CASSQELANYYEQYF.

The chain combines TRBV4-1 with TRBJ1-4; D gene uncertain. CDR1 MGHRA and CDR2 YSYEKL come from the germline V gene. V was pared by 0 bases and J by 8 bases, with 10 bases between. This CDR3 is built from 14 residues. The CDR3 sequence is CASSQDTGKEKLFF. The CDR3 nucleotides are TGCGCCAGCAGCCAAGATACGGGGAAGGAAAAACTGTTTTTT.

The rearrangement links TRBV6-7 to TRBJ2-1, with D tentatively TRBD1 (7 bases). TRBV6-7 is filed as an ORF, its function uncertain. Trimming removed 6 bases from V and 3 bases from J, with 15 bases in between. There are 15 residues in the CDR3. CDR3 loop: CASREGADIYNEQFF. The CDR3 nucleotides are TGTGCCAGCAGGGAGGGGGCCGACATCTACAATGAGCAGTTCTTC.

Here the CDR3 reads CATSKGGEYQETQYF. Written as DNA, the CDR3 is TGTGCCACCAGCAAAGGGGGAGAGTACCAAGAGACCCAGTACTTC. The rearrangement links TRBV15 to TRBJ2-5; TRBD1 might be the D (6 bases). The CDR3 runs 15 residues. CDR1 is LNHNV, CDR2 YYDKDF, per germline (reference sequence). Trimming cost V 4 bases and J 0 bases, with 12 bases left between them.

This chain joins TRBV7-2 and TRBJ1-1; 8 bases fit TRBD1. After removal of 5 bases from V and 0 bases from J, the junction contained 8 bases not matched to a gene. CDR1 is SGHTA, CDR2 FQGNSA, per germline. This CDR3 has 16 amino acids. The chain's CDR3 is CASSTRTGPMNTEAFF. The CDR3 nucleotides read TGTGCCAGCAGCACCAGGACAGGGCCCATGAACACTGAAGCTTTCTTT.

The genes are TRBV19 and TRBJ2-3; D perhaps matches TRBD1 (5 bases). The CDR3 extends over 16 amino acids. V lost 3 bases and J 1 base, leaving 14 bases between the germline ends. Germline lookup yields CDR1 LNHDA and CDR2 SQIVND (reference sequence). CDR3 coding DNA: TGTGCCAGTAGTATTCTTCAGGGATGGGGCACAGATACGCAGTATTTT. This translates into CASSILQGWGTDTQYF.

The genes are TRBV11-2 and TRBJ2-1, with 12 bases aligning to TRBD2. Trimming removed 7 bases from V and 6 bases from J; junction bases left unmatched: 4. Germline values: CDR1 SGHAT, CDR2 FQNNGV. This CDR3 has 14 amino acids. The CDR3 bases are TGTGCCAGCACCCTAGCGGGGGGGATCAATGAGCAGTTCTTC. Its translation: CASTLAGGINEQFF.

Points on this clonotype: One end of the junction does not line up with germline, which may come from a read error. V gene TRBV20-1 combines with J gene TRBJ1-5, with D unresolved. The length of the CDR3 is 14 residues. CDR1 and CDR2 (germline): DFQATT, SNEGSKA (reference sequence). In nucleotides, the CDR3 is TGCAGTGCTAGAGAAATGCGTAGCCATCAGCCCCAGCATTTT. Protein: CSAREMRSHQPQHF.

The chain links TRBV6-1 to TRBJ2-7; tentative D call: TRBD2 (5 bases). This CDR3 comprises 12 residues. V was shortened by 8 bases and J by 7 bases, with 15 bases between the two germline ends. The germline gives CDR1 MNHNS, CDR2 SASEGT. CDR3 in DNA: TGTGCCAGCGTGGGCGCCGGGGAGGAGCAGTACTTC. Its protein is CASVGAGEEQYF.

This clonotype was seen a few times. CDR3 loop: CASSILVGIPGELFF. Here the CDR3 DNA reads TGTGCCAGCAGCATATTGGTGGGGATCCCCGGGGAGCTGTTTTTT. The V gene is TRBV7-8, the J gene TRBJ2-2; D gene unclear. Germline V lookup: CDR1 SGHVS, CDR2 FQNEAQ. The length of the CDR3 is 15 residues. Trimming shortened V by 5 bases and J by 6 bases, and 16 bases separated the two germline ends.

This clonotype was seen more than once but under ten times. The chain carries TRBV7-9 and TRBJ2-3, with 8 nucleotides matching TRBD1. The germline V gene has CDR1 SEHNR and CDR2 FQNEAQ (reference sequence). After removal of 6 bases from V and 3 bases from J, the junction contained 8 bases not matched to a gene. The CDR3 spans 15 residues. The CDR3 nucleotides are TGTGCCAGCAGTTATCCAGGGGGCCCGACAGATACGCAGTATTTT. It is translated as CASSYPGGPTDTQYF.

This clonotype was seen only a few times. This chain connects TRBV14 to TRBJ2-7; D may be TRBD1 (6 bases). The CDR3 is 14 residues long. Trimming left V 3 bases short and J 6 bases short, with 15 bases between. Germline V CDR1 and CDR2: SGHDN, FVKESK. CDR3 region: CASSQNRDLGEQYF. CDR3 in DNA: TGTGCCAGCAGCCAGAACAGGGACCTTGGCGAGCAGTACTTC.

The chain combines TRBV2 with TRBJ2-1; perhaps D is TRBD1 or TRBD2 (7 bases each). The CDR3 is 17 residues long. Trimming pared 10 bases from V and 7 bases from J, leaving 29 bases between. Germline CDR1 and CDR2: SNHLY and FYNNEI. CDR3 DNA sequence: TGTGCCATTCTCAGCAGGGGGGGGCGCGACGGAGGGAATGAGCAGTTCTTC. Residues: CAILSRGGRDGGNEQFF.

Of note for this clonotype: This may arise from a read error, as a much more abundant clone is one base away. This chain uses TRBV7-9 with TRBJ1-4, with D unresolved. In germline, CDR1 is SEHNR, CDR2 FQNEAQ (reference sequence). CDR3 size: 15 residues. In nucleotides, the CDR3 is TGTGCCAGCAGCTTAGTTTCAAGCGCCAATGAAAAACTGCTTTTT. The encoded protein is CASSLVSSANEKLLF.

The chain combines TRBV2 with TRBJ1-2; the D gene is possibly TRBD1 (6 bases). The CDR3 covers 13 residues. Germline assignment: CDR1 SNHLY and CDR2 FYNNEI. V was clipped by 7 bases and J by 2 bases, with 11 bases between them. The CDR3 region is CASTPDRNYGYTF. CDR3 DNA: TGTGCCAGCACTCCCGACAGGAACTATGGCTACACCTTC.

The V call is TRBV20-1, the J call TRBJ2-1, with a weak D call TRBD1 (6 bases). The germline gives CDR1 DFQATT, CDR2 SNEGSKA (reference sequence). V shed 0 bases and J shed 4 bases, with 13 bases lying between them. This CDR3 is 15 amino acids long. The CDR3: CSARDRVGAYNEQFF. The DNA for the CDR3 is TGCAGTGCTAGAGATCGGGTGGGGGCATACAATGAGCAGTTCTTC.

This chain links TRBV28 with TRBJ2-2; possibly TRBD1 for D (5 bases). CDR3 size: 14 residues. Trimming stripped 7 bases from V and 6 bases from J, with 15 bases between. The germline gives CDR1 MDHEN, CDR2 SYDVKM. CDR3 in amino acids: CASIDSYSAGELFF. Written as DNA, the CDR3 is TGTGCCAGCATTGACAGTTATTCGGCCGGGGAGCTGTTTTTT.

The chain links TRBV27 to TRBJ1-1; D might be TRBD1 (6 bases). V gave up 5 bases and J gave up 5 bases, with 15 bases separating them. The CDR3 runs to 14 residues. Germline lookup yields CDR1 MNHEY and CDR2 SMNVEV (reference sequence). The CDR3 region has the DNA TGTGCCAGCAGTAAAGCCACAGGGTATACTGAAGCTTTCTTT. Amino acids: CASSKATGYTEAFF.

This clonotype was detected a few times. The rearrangement joins TRBV19 to TRBJ2-2; D is uncertain. V was shortened by 7 bases and J by 8 bases, with 11 bases between the two germline ends. Germline values: CDR1 LNHDA, CDR2 SQIVND (reference sequence). This CDR3 has 12 residues. The CDR3 DNA follows: TGTGCCAGTACTCTAGGGCCGGGGGAGCTGTTTTTT. The encoded protein is CASTLGPGELFF. Supplemented by reference TRBV19 and TRBJ2-2, the full variable domain reads DGGITQSPKYLFRKEGQNVTLSCEQNLNHDAMYWYRQDPGQGLRLIYYSQIVNDFQKGDIAEGYSVSREKKESFPLTVTSAQKNPTAFYLCASTLGPGELFFGEGSRLTVL.

There are a few counts of this clonotype. V usage is TRBV7-9 and J usage is TRBJ2-2, with 7 bases aligning to TRBD2. Germline V gives CDR1 SEHNR, CDR2 FQNEAQ (reference sequence). With V trimmed by 5 bases and J by 4 bases, 7 bases remained unmatched. The CDR3 runs 15 residues. The CDR3 loop is CASSPGRASTGELFF. In DNA, the CDR3 is TGTGCCAGCAGCCCAGGGAGGGCGAGCACCGGGGAGCTGTTTTTT.

J is TRBJ1-2 and V is TRBV7-2; a possible D gene is TRBD1 (5 bases). The CDR3 sequence is 14 residues long. The germline V and J ends were trimmed by 5 bases and 4 bases, with 14 bases remaining between them. Germline loops: CDR1 SGHTA, CDR2 FQGNSA. In DNA, the CDR3 is TGTGCCAGCAGCCCCAGGGCCAGAGTCTATGGCTACACCTTC. Protein product: CASSPRARVYGYTF.

The chain combines TRBV6-7 with TRBJ1-1; D unclear. TRBV6-7 is an ORF, and what it does is uncertain. V was clipped by 11 bases and J by 0 bases, with 19 bases between them. CDR3 length: 15 residues. The CDR3 DNA sequence: TGTGCCGCGAATTCGGGAGCCAGCGTGAACACTGAAGCTTTCTTT. This sequence encodes CAANSGASVNTEAFF.

Only a few counts were recorded for this clonotype. The chain links TRBV12-3 or TRBV12-4 to TRBJ2-1; D is unclear. The V and J ends lost 8 bases and 4 bases respectively, with 12 bases between them. CDR3 size: 13 residues. CDR3 bases: TGTGCCAGCGGCCCGGGCGTGTACAATGAGCAGTTCTTC. Protein sequence: CASGPGVYNEQFF.

The chain joins TRBV7-9 to TRBJ2-5; perhaps TRBD1 as D (5 bases). Trimming left V 6 bases short and J 3 bases short, with 14 bases between. Germline V gene data show CDR1 as SEHNR and CDR2 as FQNEAQ (reference sequence). This CDR3 has 14 amino acids. The CDR3 here is CASREKGVEETQYF. The CDR3 DNA follows: TGTGCCAGCAGGGAAAAAGGGGTCGAAGAGACCCAGTACTTC.

The table lists this clonotype with a few counts. This chain uses TRBV6-5 with TRBJ2-5; perhaps TRBD1 as D (6 bases). With 6 bases removed from V and 2 bases from J, the gap between germline ends came to 13 bases. Germline V CDR1 and CDR2: MNHEY, SVGAGI. The CDR3 contains 14 residues. CDR3 bases: TGTGCCAGCAGCGTAACAGGGTTACAAGAGACCCAGTACTTC. This codes for CASSVTGLQETQYF.

This clonotype came up a few times. This chain links TRBV5-5 with TRBJ2-2; D is unclear. The V and J ends lost 1 base and 0 bases respectively, with 7 bases between them. This CDR3 spans 15 amino acids. The germline CDR1 and CDR2 sequences are SGHKS and YYEKEE (reference sequence). The CDR3 DNA sequence: TGTGCCAGCAGCTTGTGGCTATCGAACACCGGGGAGCTGTTTTTT. This sequence encodes CASSLWLSNTGELFF.

Ten or more counts support this clonotype. The rearrangement uses TRBV7-2 and TRBJ2-7; D may be TRBD2 (6 bases). Germline V gene lookup returns CDR1 SGHTA and CDR2 FQGNSA. This CDR3 region has 13 residues. V was clipped by 1 base and J by 5 bases, with 9 bases between them. DNA for the CDR3: TGTGCCAGCAGCTTAGAACTAGCCCACGAGCAGTACTTC. It translates to CASSLELAHEQYF.

This chain connects TRBV6-1 to TRBJ2-7; 7 nucleotides agree with TRBD1. V gave up 4 bases and J gave up 0 bases; unmatched junction bases: 3. This CDR3 has 14 amino acids. From germline, CDR1 is MNHNS and CDR2 SASEGT. The CDR3 protein is CASSARDSSYEQYF. CDR3 bases: TGTGCCAGCAGTGCCCGGGACAGCTCCTACGAGCAGTACTTC.